The 27 T cell receptor beta chains given below trace back to one sample, sequenced in a study of shared clonotypes between healthy human individuals. Some clones are missing from TCRdb's copy, which holds only in-frame ones; the method was immunoSEQ multiplex PCR. The sample has about 2 million clones; 85% to 95% are singletons. CD8 cells regarded as naive lacked CD45RO, were positively chosen for CCR7, and omitted terminally differentiated effector memory CD45RA+ cells. Sequenced: naive CD8+ T cells sorted from blood. These receptors all stem from a man in his late teens or twenties in good health.

The J gene is TRBJ1-4, the V gene TRBV2; D is possibly TRBD1 (6 bases). V lost 3 bases to trimming and J lost 4 bases, with 12 bases between them. The V gene's germline CDR1 is SNHLY and CDR2 FYNNEI. This CDR3 is 15 amino acids long. CDR3 protein: CASSDRQGYNEKLFF. CDR3 coding DNA: TGTGCCAGCAGTGATCGCCAGGGGTATAATGAAAAACTGTTTTTT.

The chain recombines TRBV12-5 with TRBJ2-7; TRBD1 agrees at 7 bases. The CDR3 has 14 amino acids. V lost 7 bases and J lost 3; bases outside the gene matches: 9. Germline CDR1 is LGHNT and CDR2 is FRNRAP. The CDR3 is CASAQQGFSYEQYF. The DNA for the CDR3 is TGTGCTAGTGCCCAACAGGGGTTTAGCTACGAGCAGTACTTC.

V is TRBV7-9 and J is TRBJ2-3, with D uncertain. Germline V gene data show CDR1 as SEHNR and CDR2 as FQNEAQ (reference sequence). This CDR3 contains 16 residues. Trimming cost V 5 bases and J 2 bases, with 17 bases left between them. CDR3: CASSESMSDPTDTQYF. CDR3 DNA sequence: TGTGCCAGCAGCGAGAGTATGTCAGATCCCACAGATACGCAGTATTTT.

The rearrangement links TRBV30 to TRBJ1-2; D is undetermined. CDR1 GTSNPN and CDR2 SVGIG come from the germline V gene (reference sequence). CDR3 length equals 12 residues. The V gene lost 4 bases and the J gene lost 6 bases, with 12 bases spanning the gap. CDR3 nucleotides: TGTGCCTGGAACTTGCAAGGGAATGGCTACACCTTC. Translation gives CAWNLQGNGYTF.

This rearrangement joins TRBV4-3 to TRBJ1-2; D may be TRBD1 (6 bases). This CDR3 comprises 15 residues. From germline, CDR1 is LGHNA and CDR2 YSLEER. V lost 1 base, J lost 6 bases, and 15 bases lay in between. CDR3: CASSQGNRVGDGYTF. In DNA form, the CDR3 reads TGCGCCAGCAGCCAAGGAAACAGGGTCGGCGATGGCTACACCTTC.

A note on this clone: The same CDR3 can be traced to other DNA sequences in this sample. The chain couples TRBV27 to TRBJ2-5, with D possibly called TRBD1 or TRBD2 (5 bases each). The CDR3 has 16 residues. Germline CDR1 MNHEY, CDR2 SMNVEV (reference sequence). The germline V and J ends were trimmed by 0 bases and 2 bases, with 13 bases remaining between them. Written as DNA, the CDR3 is TGTGCCAGCAGTTTATCCCCGGGGACGGGGCAAGAGACCCAGTACTTC. Its translation is CASSLSPGTGQETQYF.

The V call is TRBV6-1, the J call TRBJ2-1; 8 nucleotides align to TRBD1. The CDR3 contains 15 residues. The germline V gene encodes CDR1 MNHNS and CDR2 SASEGT. J gave up 2 bases and V 5 bases, and 5 bases lay outside the gene matches. CDR3 coding DNA: TGTGCCAGCAGTTTGGGACAGGAGCCCTACAATGAGCAGTTCTTC. As protein: CASSLGQEPYNEQFF.

This sequence joins TRBV5-1 and TRBJ2-3; maybe TRBD1 (6 bases). CDR1 and CDR2 from the germline V gene are SGHRS and YFSETQ. This CDR3 has 17 residues. Trimming took 2 bases from V and 2 from J, leaving 18 bases between them. CDR3 coding DNA: TGCGCCAGCAGCTTAGGGACGACAGGTGCCAACACAGATACGCAGTATTTT. Translation: CASSLGTTGANTDTQYF.

The rearrangement links TRBV13 to TRBJ2-5, with D maybe TRBD1 (7 bases). The CDR3 sequence is 14 residues long. Trimming pared 3 bases from V and 4 bases from J, leaving 12 bases between. Per germline, CDR1 PRHDT and CDR2 FYEKMQ (reference sequence). The CDR3 DNA is TGTGCCAGCAGCTTGTCGCAGGGGGGAGAGACCCAGTACTTC. Amino acid sequence: CASSLSQGGETQYF.

V usage is TRBV7-9 and J usage is TRBJ2-3, with D perhaps TRBD1 (5 bases). Trimming took off 4 bases at V and 4 bases at J, with 6 bases between the two ends. Looked up from germline, CDR1 is SEHNR and CDR2 is FQNEAQ (reference sequence). This CDR3 has 12 amino acids. Here the CDR3 reads CASSSRADTQYF. CDR3 nucleotide sequence: TGTGCCAGCAGCTCCAGGGCAGATACGCAGTATTTT. The whole variable domain, remainder taken from reference TRBV7-9 and TRBJ2-3, is DTGVSQNPRHKITKRGQNVTFRCDPISEHNRLYWYRQTLGQGPEFLTYFQNEAQLEKSRLLSDRFSAERPKGSFSTLEIQRTEQGDSAMYLCASSSRADTQYFGPGTRLTVL.

V is TRBV5-8 and J is TRBJ1-5; D remains unclear. V was pared by 7 bases and J by 0 bases, with 8 bases between. The germline V gene has CDR1 SGHTS and CDR2 YDEGEE. CDR3 size: 13 residues. The DNA for the CDR3 is TGTGCCAGCGGAACCGATAGCAATCAGCCCCAGCATTTT. Amino acids: CASGTDSNQPQHF.

The chain employs TRBV14 and TRBJ2-7; 7 bases align to TRBD1. The germline V gene encodes CDR1 SGHDN and CDR2 FVKESK. The length of the CDR3 is 15 residues. J gave up 4 bases and V 1 base, and 7 bases lay outside the gene matches. The CDR3 loop is CASSQGQGSRYEQYF. The CDR3 bases are TGTGCCAGCAGCCAAGGACAGGGCTCTCGGTACGAGCAGTACTTC.

V is TRBV27 and J is TRBJ2-7, with D perhaps TRBD2 (6 bases). The CDR3 is 16 residues long. Germline-derived CDR1 and CDR2 are MNHEY and SMNVEV (reference sequence). Trimming shortened V by 5 bases and J by 0 bases, and 17 bases separated the two germline ends. This CDR3 reads CASSPSGLRSSYEQYF. The CDR3 region has the DNA TGTGCCAGCAGTCCCTCGGGACTTAGAAGCTCCTACGAGCAGTACTTC.

The V and J genes are TRBV10-3 and TRBJ2-7, with a possible D match to TRBD2 (5 bases). Germline CDR1 reads ENHRY; CDR2 reads SYGVKD. The CDR3 sequence is 15 residues long. Trimming took 4 bases from V and 0 from J, leaving 13 bases between them. This CDR3 is CAISGATGSSYEQYF. CDR3 bases: TGTGCCATCAGTGGTGCAACGGGGAGCTCCTACGAGCAGTACTTC.

The CDR3 here is CASSLFTGLRAYEQYF. DNA of the CDR3: TGTGCCAGCAGCTTATTCACGGGGCTGCGGGCCTACGAGCAGTACTTC. The genes are TRBV7-9 and TRBJ2-7; D is perhaps TRBD1 or TRBD2 (5 bases each). Looked up from germline, CDR1 is SEHNR and CDR2 is FQNEAQ (reference sequence). The CDR3 totals 16 residues. Trimming removed 2 bases from V and 2 bases from J, with 16 bases in between.

The V call is TRBV10-1, the J call TRBJ2-1; 7 nucleotides agree with TRBD2. The junction had 9 bases not matched to a gene; V was cut back by 2 bases and J by 2 bases. CDR1 is WNHNN, CDR2 SYGVQD, per germline (reference sequence). There are 17 residues in the CDR3. The CDR3 DNA is TGCGCCAGCAGTGAGGGGGGGGTGGGTAGCCCCTACAATGAGCAGTTCTTC. As protein: CASSEGGVGSPYNEQFF.

The gene calls are TRBV7-8 and TRBJ1-2; D unresolved. This CDR3 is built from 18 residues. Trimming took off 1 base at V and 6 bases at J, with 24 bases between the two ends. Germline loops: CDR1 SGHVS, CDR2 FQNEAQ. The CDR3 here is CASSLGFRLHTGGDGYTF. The DNA for the CDR3 is TGTGCCAGCAGCTTAGGGTTCCGACTCCACACGGGAGGTGATGGCTACACCTTC.

The CDR3: CASSESPGHYSGNTIYF. CDR3 bases: TGTGCCAGCAGTGAAAGCCCGGGACACTACTCTGGAAACACCATATATTTT. The chain is built from TRBV6-1 and TRBJ1-3; perhaps TRBD1 as D (6 bases). V lost 2 bases to trimming and J lost 0 bases, with 14 bases between them. CDR3 size: 17 residues. CDR1 is MNHNS and CDR2 is SASEGT in the germline V gene.

The V and J genes are TRBV28 and TRBJ1-1; D might be TRBD1 (5 bases). CDR3 size: 13 residues. Germline CDR1 reads MDHEN; CDR2 reads SYDVKM. Trimming pared 6 bases from V and 0 bases from J, leaving 8 bases between. In DNA form, the CDR3 reads TGTGCCAGCAGCCTCAGGGTGAACACTGAAGCTTTCTTT. Protein product: CASSLRVNTEAFF.

The genes are TRBV6-1 and TRBJ2-6; D gene ambiguous. The CDR3 is 12 amino acids. The germline CDR1 and CDR2 sequences are MNHNS and SASEGT. V lost 11 bases and J 2 bases, leaving 7 bases between the germline ends. The CDR3 protein is CAVRTGANVLTF. The CDR3 coding sequence is TGTGCCGTTCGTACTGGGGCCAACGTCCTGACTTTC.

V and J are TRBV7-9 and TRBJ1-1; D not resolved. CDR3 size: 14 residues. V dropped 1 base and J dropped 2 bases, with 8 bases sitting between them. Germline lookup yields CDR1 SEHNR and CDR2 FQNEAQ (reference sequence). The CDR3 sequence: CASSLVASNTEAFF. The CDR3 DNA sequence: TGTGCCAGCAGCTTAGTGGCCAGCAACACTGAAGCTTTCTTT.

The table lists this clone with a count of one. The rearrangement joins TRBV27 to TRBJ2-7; D is undetermined. Trimming took 2 bases from V and 7 from J, leaving 15 bases between them. The V gene's germline CDR1 is MNHEY and CDR2 SMNVEV (reference sequence). The CDR3 consists of 14 residues. This CDR3 reads CASSLVGGPLEQYF. DNA for the CDR3: TGTGCCAGCAGTTTAGTGGGCGGACCTCTTGAGCAGTACTTC.

The rearrangement joins TRBV25-1 to TRBJ2-1; unclear D gene. The V end was cut by 3 bases, the J end by 1 base, with 16 bases between. The CDR3 covers 17 residues. Per germline, CDR1 MGHDK and CDR2 SYGVNS. For the CDR3, the DNA is TGTGCCAGCAGTGATGGTGAAGGGCTTCGATCCTACAATGAGCAGTTCTTC. As protein: CASSDGEGLRSYNEQFF.

The chain has TRBV5-4 and TRBJ2-7; 10 positions match TRBD1. The CDR3 totals 15 residues. The V gene's germline CDR1 is SGHNT and CDR2 YYREEE (reference sequence). V lost 3 bases to trimming and J lost 5 bases; unmatched junction nucleotides: 8. Written as DNA, the CDR3 is TGTGCCAGCAGCTGGACCGGGACAGGGGACGACGAGCAGTACTTC. Residues: CASSWTGTGDDEQYF.

Concerning this clone: Within the sample, other DNA sequences also encode this same CDR3. This rearrangement joins TRBV4-1 to TRBJ1-1; 7 bases align to TRBD1. The trim removed 2 bases at V and 6 bases at J, leaving 3 bases unmatched. CDR1 and CDR2 from the germline V gene are MGHRA and YSYEKL. This CDR3 has 13 residues. The CDR3, as DNA: TGCGCCAGCAGCCAAATAGGGGGCCCTGAAGCTTTCTTT. It translates to CASSQIGGPEAFF.

The chain combines TRBV7-2 with TRBJ2-5; 11 nucleotides agree with TRBD2. Losses at the gene ends were 1 base for V and 3 bases for J; bases not matched to a gene: 4. Germline values: CDR1 SGHTA, CDR2 FQGNSA. This CDR3 contains 16 residues. The CDR3 DNA reads TGTGCCAGCAGCTTAGAGATTAGCGGGAGGGAAGAGACCCAGTACTTC. Translation: CASSLEISGREETQYF.

The V call is TRBV28, the J call TRBJ2-3, with 13 bases that match TRBD2. The length of the CDR3 is 16 residues. V lost 5 bases and J lost 2; bases outside the gene matches: 4. Germline V lookup: CDR1 MDHEN, CDR2 SYDVKM. The CDR3 nucleotides read TGTGCCAGCAGTCTACTAGCGGGGGGGGACACAGATACGCAGTATTTT. It yields the protein CASSLLAGGDTDTQYF.